Shown below are 18 T cell receptor beta chains from a single sample sequenced in a study of Graves' ophthalmopathy and Graves' hyperthyroidism. Beta-chain TCR CDR3 regions were amplified from RNA transcripts. In the first round, RT-PCR was carried out with HTBI primers, and a multiplex PCR formed the second round. Each CDR3 protein is one row after TCRdb ran MiXCR on the multiplex PCR reads. In the table there are 620,000 or so distinct CDR3 sequences, 20% to 25% of which are singletons. The sample comprised peripheral blood. These receptors were collected from a woman younger than 35 with stable Graves' hyperthyroidism. Some clones in this sample may be carry-over from other donors' samples.

V is TRBV20-1 and J is TRBJ2-7; tentative D call: TRBD1 (6 bases). The germline V and J ends were trimmed by 5 bases and 3 bases, with 11 bases remaining between them. Germline V gene data show CDR1 as DFQATT and CDR2 as SNEGSKA (reference sequence). This CDR3 is 12 amino acids long. The CDR3: CSALRQDYEQYF. DNA of the CDR3: TGCAGTGCTCTAAGACAGGACTACGAGCAGTACTTC.

This clonotype came up many times. The V gene is TRBV9, the J gene TRBJ2-5; 9 bases are shared with TRBD2. The trim removed 0 bases at V and 7 bases at J, leaving 4 bases unmatched. The germline V gene encodes CDR1 SGDLS and CDR2 YYNGEE. This CDR3 has 14 amino acids. DNA for the CDR3: TGTGCCAGCAGCGTAGATCCGACTAGCGGGACCCAGTACTTC. It specifies CASSVDPTSGTQYF. The variable domain in full, with the rest retrieved from reference TRBV9 and TRBJ2-5, is DSGVTQTPKHLITATGQRVTLRCSPRSGDLSVYWYQQSLDQGLQFLIQYYNGEERAKGNILERFSAQQFPDLHSELNLSSLELGDSALYFCASSVDPTSGTQYFGPGTRLLVL.

On this clonotype: This may arise from a read error, as a much more abundant clone is one base away. The CDR3 sequence: CASSGKGRGAEAFF. Here the CDR3 DNA reads TGTGCCAGCAGCGGCAAAGGGAGGGGAGCTGAAGCTTTCTTT. The genes are TRBV2 and TRBJ1-1; D perhaps matches TRBD1 (5 bases). Germline CDR1 SNHLY, CDR2 FYNNEI. The CDR3 length is 14 residues. V was trimmed by 6 bases and J by 6 bases, leaving 17 bases between them.

This clonotype was detected ten times or more. This chain joins TRBV6-2 or TRBV6-3 and TRBJ1-1; no firm D call. With 2 bases removed from V and 6 bases from J, the gap between germline ends came to 7 bases. The CDR3 is 12 residues long. Germline values: CDR1 MNHEY, CDR2 SVGEGT. The CDR3 sequence is CASSYLASEAFF. CDR3 DNA: TGTGCCAGCAGTTACCTTGCCTCTGAAGCTTTCTTT.

This clonotype appeared many times. The chain carries TRBV12-3 or TRBV12-4 and TRBJ1-2, with D perhaps matching TRBD1 (5 bases). The CDR3 length is 13 residues. Trimming removed 5 bases at V and 4 bases at J, with 11 bases between. The CDR3 bases are TGTGCCAGCAGTATACGACAGACCTATGGCTACACCTTC. As protein: CASSIRQTYGYTF.

A few counts support this clonotype. The rearrangement joins TRBV6-1 to TRBJ1-6; D is possibly TRBD1 (5 bases). V dropped 5 bases and J dropped 15 bases, with 14 bases sitting between them. The CDR3 covers 12 residues. Looked up from germline, CDR1 is MNHNS and CDR2 is SASEGT. The CDR3 is CASSQGVDNLHF. Written as DNA, the CDR3 is TGTGCCAGCAGTCAGGGAGTCGACAACCTCCACTTT.

Concerning this clonotype itself: A much more abundant neighbour one base away suggests this may be a read error. The genes are TRBV11-2 and TRBJ2-7, with 7 bases aligning to TRBD1. Germline CDR1 reads SGHAT; CDR2 reads FQNNGV. The CDR3 extends over 15 amino acids. The CDR3: CASNLDPGQLTEQYF. The CDR3 DNA reads TGTGCCAGCAACTTAGACCCGGGACAGCTTACCGAGCAGTACTTC. The full variable domain, in which reference TRBV11-2 and TRBJ2-7 provide the parts outside the CDR3, is EAGVAQSPRYKIIEKRQSVAFWCNPISGHATLYWYQQILGQGPKLLIQFQNNGVVDDSQLPKDRFSAERLKGVDSTLKIQPAKLEDSAVYLCASNLDPGQLTEQYFGPGTRLTVT.

Many counts were recorded for this clonotype. CDR3 protein: CATSGTDRHQETQYF. CDR3 DNA: TGTGCCACCAGTGGGACGGACAGACACCAAGAGACCCAGTACTTC. This chain connects TRBV24-1 to TRBJ2-5, with a possible D match to TRBD1 (6 bases). Germline V gene sequence: CDR1 KGHDR, CDR2 SFDVKD. The CDR3 is made up of 15 amino acids. V lost 5 bases and J 0 bases, leaving 12 bases between the germline ends.

This clonotype was detected many times. The rearrangement uses TRBV4-1 and TRBJ2-7; D unclear. Germline V gene sequence: CDR1 MGHRA, CDR2 YSYEKL. V lost 0 bases and J lost 4, with 22 bases in between. This CDR3 has 18 amino acids. CDR3 coding DNA: TGCGCCAGCAGCCAAGATCTCGACTCGAGTGGGCAACCGTACGAGCAGTACTTC. It yields the protein CASSQDLDSSGQPYEQYF.

The CDR3 reads CASSQGDRAAAGNTIYF. The CDR3 nucleotides read TGCGCCAGCAGCCAGGGGGACAGGGCTGCTGCTGGAAACACCATATATTTT. The chain couples TRBV4-1 to TRBJ1-3; TRBD1 agrees at 9 bases. Germline lookup yields CDR1 MGHRA and CDR2 YSYEKL. The CDR3 spans 17 residues. Losses at the gene ends were 3 bases for V and 2 bases for J; bases not matched to a gene: 8.

This clonotype was observed many times. The chain recombines TRBV12-3 or TRBV12-4 with TRBJ1-1; D is ambiguous. Trimming took 6 bases from V and 4 from J, leaving 12 bases between them. The CDR3 is made up of 13 amino acids. The CDR3 nucleotides are TGTGCCAGCAGGGTCTTACAGTCCACTGAAGCTTTCTTT. This codes for CASRVLQSTEAFF.

V is TRBV12-3 or TRBV12-4 and J is TRBJ1-6, with 7 bases lining up with TRBD1. The CDR3 runs 14 residues. Trimming cost V 6 bases and J 9 bases; bases outside gene matches: 8. The CDR3 protein is CASSVTGSSSPLHF. For the CDR3, the DNA is TGTGCCAGCAGCGTGACAGGGTCGAGTTCACCCCTCCACTTT.

This clonotype was seen repeatedly, ten times or more. This rearrangement joins TRBV6-1 to TRBJ2-7; unclear D gene. V was pared by 0 bases and J by 0 bases, with 12 bases between. Per germline, CDR1 MNHNS and CDR2 SASEGT. The CDR3 extends over 16 amino acids. The CDR3 DNA reads TGTGCCAGCAGTGAAGCAAGTAGGCGGCTCTCCTACGAGCAGTACTTC. This gives the protein CASSEASRRLSYEQYF.

The rearrangement uses TRBV7-2 and TRBJ2-7; 8 nucleotides align to TRBD1. This CDR3 has 15 residues. With V trimmed by 5 bases and J by 0 bases, 6 bases remained unmatched. Germline V gene sequence: CDR1 SGHTA, CDR2 FQGNSA. CDR3 amino acids: CASSQGQVTSYEQYF. The CDR3 DNA is TGTGCCAGCAGCCAGGGACAGGTTACCTCCTACGAGCAGTACTTC.

The table lists this clonotype with many counts. This rearrangement joins TRBV5-1 to TRBJ1-6; TRBD1 might be the D (5 bases). The germline V and J ends were trimmed by 10 bases and 9 bases, with 17 bases remaining between them. Germline assignment: CDR1 SGHRS and CDR2 YFSETQ. There are 13 residues in the CDR3. Written as DNA, the CDR3 is TGCGCCGGCCGGGCTGATGACAGTTCACCCCTCCACTTT. Translated, it gives CAGRADDSSPLHF.

This clonotype was counted ten times or more. The chain links TRBV20-1 to TRBJ2-5, with TRBD1 identical over 7 bases. Germline loops: CDR1 DFQATT, CDR2 SNEGSKA (reference sequence). J gave up 2 bases and V 0 bases, and 6 bases lay outside the gene matches. The CDR3 runs 15 residues. In nucleotides, the CDR3 is TGCAGTGCTAGAGATCCCCCGACAGGGCAAGAGACCCAGTACTTC. Its translation: CSARDPPTGQETQYF.

For this clonotype: Mismatch with germline at one junction end may stem from a read error. The V and J genes are TRBV10-2 and TRBJ2-5; D might be TRBD1 (5 bases). Germline-derived CDR1 and CDR2 are WSHSY and SAAADI. There are 12 residues in the CDR3. The CDR3 DNA reads as TGCGCCAGCAGTGAAGGGGTGGAGACCAAGTACTTC. Translating gives CASSEGVETKYF.

This clonotype was seen many times. The rearrangement uses TRBV6-1 and TRBJ1-2; D is ambiguous. Germline CDR1 MNHNS, CDR2 SASEGT. CDR3 length: 11 amino acids. V was pared by 11 bases and J by 4 bases, with 11 bases between. DNA for the CDR3: TGTGCCCACGGGGAAATCTATGGCTACACCTTC. It translates to CAHGEIYGYTF.